The 2 T cell receptor beta chains given below trace back to one sample, sequenced in a study of vaccination and CD4 T cells after COVID-19. The sample's time point: late sampling 161 to 241 days after vaccination in a few convalescent patients. Treatment here: approximately nine-day PBMC culture with coronavirus spike peptide pools or control peptides (ViraFEST assay). These receptors have no known antigen. Cultured CD4+ T cell DNA was sequenced using the Oncomine TCR Beta short-read assay. TCRdb reprocessed the PCR reads with MiXCR, giving one entry per CDR3 protein. Here the sample spans about 15,000 distinct CDR3 sequences, approximately 50% being singletons. The sample in question was CD4+ T cells from blood, cultured in vitro, obtained about 7 months after SARS-CoV-2 vaccination. Every receptor here comes from a human donor who had recovered from COVID-19.

This rearrangement joins TRBV5-1 to TRBJ1-5; D call uncertain. Germline assignment: CDR1 SGHRS and CDR2 YFSETQ. This CDR3 region has 13 residues. V shed 0 bases and J shed 9 bases, with 10 bases lying between them. The CDR3 is CASSLDPGGPQHF. The CDR3 region has the DNA TGCGCCAGCAGCTTGGACCCAGGCGGGCCCCAGCATTTT.

The table lists this clonotype with a few counts. The CDR3 nucleotides are TGTGCCAGCAGCTCCCGGGACAGGGATGGCTACACCTTC. Translation gives CASSSRDRDGYTF. The chain links TRBV7-2 to TRBJ1-2; TRBD1 matches 9 bases. The V gene end was trimmed by 4 bases and the J gene end by 6 bases; junction bases not matched to a gene: 3. Per germline, CDR1 SGHTA and CDR2 FQGNSA. There are 13 residues in the CDR3.